This T cell receptor beta chain was observed in a study of blood T cell repertoires in COVID-19. In the authors' methods: Counts of nucleated cells, estimated from reference gene primer amplification, were obtained. Sequenced by immunoSEQ multiplex PCR; TCRdb stores in-frame clones only, minus some. D and trimming come from the DNA, and the V and J calls and clone size come from that table. Of 130,000 to 150,000 clones listed, around 87% are singletons. CDR3 length: 16 residues. The germline CDR1 and CDR2 sequences are PRHDT and FYEKMQ (reference sequence). Trimming removed 10 bases from V and 0 bases from J; junction bases left unmatched: 11.

This receptor was obtained from a man between 45 and 60 years old who had recovered from COVID-19. V is TRBV13 and J is TRBJ2-1; 8 bases align to TRBD1. The sequencing sample was made of peripheral blood. The CDR3 spells CAISTGVPLSYNEQFF. The CDR3 DNA reads TGTGCCATATCGACAGGGGTTCCCCTCTCCTACAATGAGCAGTTCTTC.